This entry lists 23 T cell receptor beta chains sequenced from one sample in a study of PD-1 blockade in classical Hodgkin lymphoma. Clones were sequenced by immunoSEQ multiplex PCR, and TCRdb holds only the in-frame ones, with some missing. The sample yields about 21,000 clones, 87% seen once. The time point is: newly diagnosed, previously untreated cHL patient sample. From thawed PBMCs, CD8+ T cells were isolated by magnetic negative selection. The sample was CD8+ T cells from blood. These receptors all stem from a human donor with classical Hodgkin lymphoma.

This clone showed up just once. The chain joins TRBV7-2 to TRBJ2-2, with TRBD2 matching over 11 bases. V was clipped by 5 bases and J by 6 bases; unmatched bases: 8. CDR3 length equals 16 residues. Germline CDR1 and CDR2: SGHTA and FQGNSA. The CDR3 DNA follows: TGTGCCAGCAGCAGTAGCGGGAGGGTAGGCGCCGGGGAGCTGTTTTTT. This translates into CASSSSGRVGAGELFF.

This sequence joins TRBV7-9 and TRBJ1-1; D may be TRBD1 (5 bases). CDR3 length: 16 residues. CDR1 and CDR2 (germline): SEHNR, FQNEAQ (reference sequence). Trimming stripped 4 bases from V and 2 bases from J, with 17 bases between. CDR3 nucleotide sequence: TGTGCCAGCAGCTCTTCAGAGGGGCCAACTAACACTGAAGCTTTCTTT. It codes for CASSSSEGPTNTEAFF.

The CDR3 here is CASSYGGGEGYTF. CDR3 in DNA: TGTGCCAGCAGTTATGGGGGGGGCGAGGGCTACACCTTC. This chain joins TRBV6-5 and TRBJ1-2; D may be TRBD1 (6 bases). Germline V gene lookup returns CDR1 MNHEY and CDR2 SVGAGI. V lost 3 bases to trimming and J lost 8 bases, with 13 bases between them. The CDR3 totals 13 residues.

In its sample, this clone was seen once. This chain links TRBV10-3 with TRBJ2-3; no definite D call. The V gene's germline CDR1 is ENHRY and CDR2 SYGVKD. V lost 1 base and J lost 0, with 8 bases in between. The CDR3 consists of 15 residues. CDR3 in amino acids: CAISEFGGSTDTQYF. CDR3 nucleotide sequence: TGTGCCATCAGTGAGTTTGGTGGGAGCACAGATACGCAGTATTTT.

V usage is TRBV6-5 and J usage is TRBJ1-2, with D possibly being TRBD1 (5 bases). Per the germline V gene, CDR1 is MNHEY and CDR2 is SVGAGI. V shed 8 bases and J shed 8 bases, with 21 bases lying between them. The CDR3 extends over 14 amino acids. CDR3 in amino acids: CASAMGGGGRGYTF. The DNA of the CDR3 is TGTGCCAGCGCCATGGGGGGAGGTGGGCGAGGCTACACCTTC.

V gene TRBV7-6 combines with J gene TRBJ2-6; 10 bases fit TRBD2. Germline V lookup: CDR1 SGHVS, CDR2 FNYEAQ. Losses at the gene ends were 2 bases for V and 0 bases for J; bases not matched to a gene: 7. CDR3 length: 19 amino acids. CDR3 sequence: CASSLTRLAGLSGANVLTF. The CDR3 bases are TGTGCCAGCAGCTTAACCCGACTAGCGGGTCTCTCTGGGGCCAACGTCCTGACTTTC.

This chain links TRBV7-9 with TRBJ1-4; 10 nucleotides line up with TRBD1. J lost 7 bases, V lost 5 bases, and 7 bases had no gene match. Looked up from germline, CDR1 is SEHNR and CDR2 is FQNEAQ (reference sequence). The CDR3 has 15 residues. The CDR3 DNA reads TGTGCCAGCAGCCAAGATTGGACAGGGGGTGAAAAACTGTTTTTT. The encoded protein is CASSQDWTGGEKLFF.

This chain uses TRBV27 with TRBJ2-3, with D perhaps matching TRBD1 (6 bases). Trimming took off 4 bases at V and 3 bases at J, with 20 bases between the two ends. Germline V lookup: CDR1 MNHEY, CDR2 SMNVEV (reference sequence). This CDR3 region has 17 residues. The CDR3 nucleotides read TGTGCCAGCAGTTCTCGCAGACTCCAAGGGGGTACAGATACGCAGTATTTT. Protein sequence: CASSSRRLQGGTDTQYF.

V and J are TRBV5-4 and TRBJ1-1; TRBD1 matches at 9 bases. Germline values: CDR1 SGHNT, CDR2 YYREEE (reference sequence). J gave up 5 bases and V 2 bases, and 7 bases lay outside the gene matches. The CDR3 loop spans 15 amino acids. The CDR3 loop reads CASSFPGQGDTEAFF. CDR3 bases: TGTGCCAGCAGCTTCCCGGGACAGGGCGATACTGAAGCTTTCTTT.

V gene TRBV5-1 combines with J gene TRBJ2-1; D gene unclear. This CDR3 spans 15 amino acids. Germline lookup yields CDR1 SGHRS and CDR2 YFSETQ. V dropped 2 bases and J dropped 4 bases, with 13 bases sitting between them. The CDR3: CASSFEGSLYNEQFF. The DNA of the CDR3 is TGCGCCAGCAGCTTTGAAGGCTCCCTATACAATGAGCAGTTCTTC.

The chain couples TRBV6-6 to TRBJ2-1; 9 bases line up with TRBD2. V lost 6 bases and J lost 2; bases outside the gene matches: 2. The germline V gene encodes CDR1 MNHNY and CDR2 SVGAGI (reference sequence). The CDR3 has 14 amino acids. The CDR3 bases are TGTGCCAGCAGCGAGCGGGAGGCCTACAATGAGCAGTTCTTC. Translating gives CASSEREAYNEQFF.

The V and J genes are TRBV4-1 and TRBJ2-5; no reliable D call. Germline CDR1 is MGHRA and CDR2 is YSYEKL. This CDR3 has 17 amino acids. The V end was cut by 4 bases, the J end by 2 bases, with 20 bases between. The chain's CDR3 is CASSPRAHNGWQETQYF. In DNA form, the CDR3 reads TGCGCCAGCAGCCCCCGGGCCCATAACGGGTGGCAAGAGACCCAGTACTTC.

This clone has just a few counts. The gene calls are TRBV2 and TRBJ1-2, with no clear D. The V gene lost 4 bases and the J gene lost 6 bases, with 15 bases spanning the gap. Germline CDR1 and CDR2: SNHLY and FYNNEI. The CDR3 length is 14 residues. The CDR3 protein is CASSVRERFHGYTF. CDR3 DNA sequence: TGTGCCAGCAGTGTGAGGGAGCGCTTCCATGGCTACACCTTC.

This chain connects TRBV28 to TRBJ2-3; TRBD2 matches at 11 bases. The junction had 9 bases not matched to a gene; V was cut back by 4 bases and J by 6 bases. This CDR3 has 16 residues. CDR1 MDHEN and CDR2 SYDVKM come from the germline V gene. The CDR3 sequence is CASSSSLAGDWDTQYF. The CDR3 nucleotides are TGTGCCAGCAGTTCATCACTAGCGGGAGATTGGGATACGCAGTATTTT.

The gene calls are TRBV29-1 and TRBJ1-1; 7 bases align to TRBD1. This CDR3 comprises 13 residues. V lost 5 bases, J lost 4 bases, and 7 bases stayed unmatched. Germline V CDR1 and CDR2: SQVTM, ANQGSEA. CDR3 sequence reads: CSVSTGLVTEAFF. DNA for the CDR3: TGCAGCGTTTCGACAGGGTTGGTCACTGAAGCTTTCTTT. Full variable domain (rest looked up from reference TRBV29-1 and TRBJ1-1): SAVISQKPSRDICQRGTSLTIQCQVDSQVTMMFWYRQQPGQSLTLIATANQGSEATYESGFVIDKFPISRPNLTFSTLTVSNMSPEDSSIYLCSVSTGLVTEAFFGQGTRLTVV.

The chain uses TRBV19 and TRBJ2-7, with TRBD1 identical over 11 bases. The V gene's germline CDR1 is LNHDA and CDR2 SQIVND (reference sequence). This CDR3 region has 14 residues. J gave up 4 bases and V 4 bases, and 3 bases lay outside the gene matches. The CDR3 sequence is CASSTGTGGYEQYF. For the CDR3, the DNA is TGTGCCAGTAGTACAGGGACAGGGGGTTACGAGCAGTACTTC.

The gene calls are TRBV28 and TRBJ2-3; the D is unclear. Trimming removed 2 bases at V and 2 bases at J, with 5 bases between. Germline CDR1 and CDR2: MDHEN and SYDVKM. The CDR3 totals 13 residues. In DNA form, the CDR3 reads TGTGCCAGCAGTTTAAGCTTCACAGATACGCAGTATTTT. It yields the protein CASSLSFTDTQYF.

This chain links TRBV19 with TRBJ1-1; D gene ambiguous. From germline, CDR1 is LNHDA and CDR2 SQIVND (reference sequence). There are 13 residues in the CDR3. V was pared by 4 bases and J by 2 bases, with 8 bases between. The CDR3 DNA sequence: TGTGCCAGTAGTAAACGTGAAAACACTGAAGCTTTCTTT. Its protein is CASSKRENTEAFF.

The chain links TRBV5-6 to TRBJ1-4, with TRBD1 identical over 7 bases. The junction had 5 bases not matched to a gene; V was cut back by 8 bases and J by 4 bases. Looked up from germline, CDR1 is SGHDT and CDR2 is YYEEEE. This CDR3 is built from 13 residues. The CDR3 region has the DNA TGTGCCAGTAGACAGGGACATAATGAAAAACTGTTTTTT. As protein: CASRQGHNEKLFF.

The J gene is TRBJ1-3, the V gene TRBV6-5; a weak D match, TRBD1 (6 bases). In germline, CDR1 is MNHEY, CDR2 SVGAGI. Trimming pared 6 bases from V and 0 bases from J, leaving 9 bases between. The CDR3 covers 14 residues. The CDR3 DNA sequence: TGTGCCAGCAGCCGACAGGACTCTGGAAACACCATATATTTT. Its translation is CASSRQDSGNTIYF.

V gene TRBV7-9 combines with J gene TRBJ2-3; a weak D match, TRBD2 (6 bases). V lost 6 bases, J lost 5 bases, and 9 bases lay in between. Germline CDR1 reads SEHNR; CDR2 reads FQNEAQ (reference sequence). There are 12 residues in the CDR3. CDR3 protein: CASSGGLDTQYF. The CDR3 nucleotides read TGTGCCAGCAGTGGGGGACTAGATACGCAGTATTTT.

The chain couples TRBV7-7 to TRBJ2-5; 13 nucleotides agree with TRBD2. Germline V gene lookup returns CDR1 SSHAT and CDR2 FNYEAQ (reference sequence). V lost 3 bases to trimming and J lost 0 bases; unmatched junction nucleotides: 1. The CDR3 has 16 residues. The CDR3: CASSLGLAGYQETQYF. In nucleotides, the CDR3 is TGTGCCAGCAGCTTGGGACTAGCGGGGTACCAAGAGACCCAGTACTTC.

The chain carries TRBV7-2 and TRBJ2-1; D uncertain. The CDR3 covers 15 residues. Trimming pared 3 bases from V and 8 bases from J, leaving 17 bases between. CDR1 SGHTA and CDR2 FQGNSA come from the germline V gene. CDR3 region: CASSLTASLRYEQFF. CDR3 nucleotide sequence: TGTGCCAGCAGCTTGACGGCCAGCCTACGGTATGAGCAGTTCTTC.